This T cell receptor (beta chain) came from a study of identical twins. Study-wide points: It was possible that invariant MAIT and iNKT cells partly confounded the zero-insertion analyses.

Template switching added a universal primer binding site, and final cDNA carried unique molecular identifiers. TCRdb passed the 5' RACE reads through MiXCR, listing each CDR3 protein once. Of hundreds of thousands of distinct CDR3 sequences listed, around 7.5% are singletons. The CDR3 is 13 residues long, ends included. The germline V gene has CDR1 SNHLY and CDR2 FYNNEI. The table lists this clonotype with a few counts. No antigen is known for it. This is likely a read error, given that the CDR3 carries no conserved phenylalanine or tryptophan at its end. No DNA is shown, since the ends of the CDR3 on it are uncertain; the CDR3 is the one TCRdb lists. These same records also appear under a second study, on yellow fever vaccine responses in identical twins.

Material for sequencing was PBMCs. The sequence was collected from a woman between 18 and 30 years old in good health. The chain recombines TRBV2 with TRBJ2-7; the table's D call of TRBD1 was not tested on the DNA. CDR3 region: CASSMGQSSGIRL.